This T cell receptor (beta chain) was recovered during a study of blood T cell repertoires in COVID-19. Study as a whole: Donors in the United States, Italy and Spain gave samples during acute or convalescent COVID-19. T cells, B-cell-depleted T cells, or PBMCs supplied cDNA or gDNA.

The assay was immunoSEQ multiplex PCR, and TCRdb's table has in-frame clones only and misses some. The repertoire includes 45,000 to 65,000 clones, about 81% of them detected once, and around a quarter sits in the top ten. Germline-derived CDR1 and CDR2 are MNHEY and SVGAGI. This CDR3 spans 15 amino acids. The trim removed 4 bases at V and 5 bases at J, leaving 7 bases unmatched. Seattle patients were enrolled while actively infected and followed longitudinally. This clone appeared a few times. Material: peripheral blood. This clonotype was sampled from a woman aged 80 or older with COVID-19, enrolled during active disease. This sequence joins TRBV6-5 and TRBJ2-3; TRBD1 matches at 9 bases. CDR3 bases: TGTGCCAGCAGTTTGGGACAGGGTTATAGAGATACGCAGTATTTT. It specifies CASSLGQGYRDTQYF.